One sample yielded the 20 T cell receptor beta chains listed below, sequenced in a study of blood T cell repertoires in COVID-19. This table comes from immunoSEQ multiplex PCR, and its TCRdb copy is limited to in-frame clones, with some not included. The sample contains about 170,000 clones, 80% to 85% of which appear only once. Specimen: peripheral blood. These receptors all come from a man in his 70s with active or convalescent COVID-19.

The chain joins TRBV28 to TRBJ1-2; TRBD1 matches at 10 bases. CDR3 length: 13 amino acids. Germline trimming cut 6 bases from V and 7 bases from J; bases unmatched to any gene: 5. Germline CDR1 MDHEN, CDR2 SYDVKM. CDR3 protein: CASRETGGAGYTF. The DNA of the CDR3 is TGTGCCAGCAGAGAGACAGGGGGCGCTGGCTACACCTTC.

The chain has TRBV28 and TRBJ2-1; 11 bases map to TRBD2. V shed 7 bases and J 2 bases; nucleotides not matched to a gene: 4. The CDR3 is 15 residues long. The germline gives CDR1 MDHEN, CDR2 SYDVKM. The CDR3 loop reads CASNPGLAAYNEQFF. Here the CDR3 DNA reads TGTGCCAGCAACCCGGGACTAGCGGCCTACAATGAGCAGTTCTTC.

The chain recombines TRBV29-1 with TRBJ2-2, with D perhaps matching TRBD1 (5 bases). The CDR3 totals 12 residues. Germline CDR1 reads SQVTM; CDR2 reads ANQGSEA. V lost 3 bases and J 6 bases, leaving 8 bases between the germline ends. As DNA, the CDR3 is TGCAGCGTTGACCTGGGGCCCGGGGAGCTGTTTTTT. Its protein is CSVDLGPGELFF.

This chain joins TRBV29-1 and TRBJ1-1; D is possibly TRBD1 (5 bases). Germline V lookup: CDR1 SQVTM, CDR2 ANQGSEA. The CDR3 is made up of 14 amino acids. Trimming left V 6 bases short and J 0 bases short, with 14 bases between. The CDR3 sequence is CSVSRVGMNTEAFF. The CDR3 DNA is TGCAGCGTCTCCAGGGTGGGAATGAACACTGAAGCTTTCTTT.

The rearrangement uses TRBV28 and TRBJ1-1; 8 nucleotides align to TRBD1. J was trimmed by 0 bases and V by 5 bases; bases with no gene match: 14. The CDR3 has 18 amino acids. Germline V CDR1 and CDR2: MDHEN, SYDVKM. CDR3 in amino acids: CASSPPGQGWGMNTEAFF. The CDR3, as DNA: TGTGCCAGCAGTCCCCCCGGACAGGGTTGGGGCATGAACACTGAAGCTTTCTTT. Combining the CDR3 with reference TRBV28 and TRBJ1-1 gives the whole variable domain DVKVTQSSRYLVKRTGEKVFLECVQDMDHENMFWYRQDPGLGLRLIYFSYDVKMKEKGDIPEGYSVSREKKERFSLILESASTNQTSMYLCASSPPGQGWGMNTEAFFGQGTRLTVV.

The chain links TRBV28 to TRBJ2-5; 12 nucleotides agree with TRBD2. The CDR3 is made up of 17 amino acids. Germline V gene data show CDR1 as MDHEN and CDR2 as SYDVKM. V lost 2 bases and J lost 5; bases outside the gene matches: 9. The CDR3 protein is CASSLGSLAGGAETQYF. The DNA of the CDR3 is TGTGCCAGCAGTTTAGGATCCCTAGCGGGAGGGGCGGAGACCCAGTACTTC.

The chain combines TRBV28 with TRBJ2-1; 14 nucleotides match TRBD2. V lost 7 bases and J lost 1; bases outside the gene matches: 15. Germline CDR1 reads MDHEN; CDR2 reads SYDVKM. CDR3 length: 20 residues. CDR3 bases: TGTGCCAGCAAAAACCGAGCCGGGACTAGCGGGAGAGGATCCTACAATGAGCAGTTCTTC. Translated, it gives CASKNRAGTSGRGSYNEQFF. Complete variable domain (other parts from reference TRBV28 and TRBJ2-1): DVKVTQSSRYLVKRTGEKVFLECVQDMDHENMFWYRQDPGLGLRLIYFSYDVKMKEKGDIPEGYSVSREKKERFSLILESASTNQTSMYLCASKNRAGTSGRGSYNEQFFGPGTRLTVL.

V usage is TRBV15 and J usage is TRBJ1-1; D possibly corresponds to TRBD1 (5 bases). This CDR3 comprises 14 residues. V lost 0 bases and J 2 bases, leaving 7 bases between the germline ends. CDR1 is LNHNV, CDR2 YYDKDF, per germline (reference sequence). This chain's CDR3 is CATSREGGNTEAFF. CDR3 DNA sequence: TGTGCCACCAGCAGAGAGGGGGGAAACACTGAAGCTTTCTTT.

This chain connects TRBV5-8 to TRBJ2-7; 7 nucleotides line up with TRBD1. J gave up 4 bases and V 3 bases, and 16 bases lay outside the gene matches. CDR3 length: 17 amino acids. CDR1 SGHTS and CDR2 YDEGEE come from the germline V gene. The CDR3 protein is CASSSKKGTEAYYEQYF. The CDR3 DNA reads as TGTGCCAGCAGCTCTAAAAAGGGGACAGAAGCCTATTACGAGCAGTACTTC.

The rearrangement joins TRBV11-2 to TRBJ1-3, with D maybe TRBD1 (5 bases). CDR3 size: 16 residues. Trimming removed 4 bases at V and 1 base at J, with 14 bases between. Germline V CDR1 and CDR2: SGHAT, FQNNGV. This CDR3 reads CASSSTGGVSGNTIYF. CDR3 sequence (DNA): TGTGCCAGCAGCTCCACCGGAGGGGTTTCTGGAAACACCATATATTTT.

This chain's CDR3 is CASSPPGLTYEQYF. The CDR3 region has the DNA TGTGCCAGCAGTCCACCAGGACTCACCTACGAGCAGTACTTC. The chain employs TRBV28 and TRBJ2-7; D possibly corresponds to TRBD2 (5 bases). Trimming removed 5 bases at V and 2 bases at J, with 13 bases between. CDR3 length: 14 residues. Germline assignment: CDR1 MDHEN and CDR2 SYDVKM.

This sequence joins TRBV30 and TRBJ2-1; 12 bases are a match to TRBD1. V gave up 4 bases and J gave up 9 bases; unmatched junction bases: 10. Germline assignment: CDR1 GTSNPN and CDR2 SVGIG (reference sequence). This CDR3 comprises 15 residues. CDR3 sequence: CAWTTGTGGLGEQFF. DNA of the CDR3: TGTGCCTGGACAACCGGGACAGGGGGCTTAGGTGAGCAGTTCTTC.

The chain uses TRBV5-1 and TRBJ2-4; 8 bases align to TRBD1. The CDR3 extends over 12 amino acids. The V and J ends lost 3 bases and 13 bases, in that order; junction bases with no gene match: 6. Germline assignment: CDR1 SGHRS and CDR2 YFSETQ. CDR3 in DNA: TGCGCCAGCAGCTCTGACAGGGGTCGCCAGTACTTC. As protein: CASSSDRGRQYF. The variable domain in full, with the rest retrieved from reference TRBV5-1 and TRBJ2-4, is KAGVTQTPRYLIKTRGQQVTLSCSPISGHRSVSWYQQTPGQGLQFLFEYFSETQRNKGNFPGRFSGRQFSNSRSEMNVSTLELGDSALYLCASSSDRGRQYFGAGTRLSVL.

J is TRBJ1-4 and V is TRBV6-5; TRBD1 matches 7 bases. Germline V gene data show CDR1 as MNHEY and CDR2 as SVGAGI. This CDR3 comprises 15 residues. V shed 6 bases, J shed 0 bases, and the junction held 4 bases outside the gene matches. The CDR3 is CASSKTGPTNEKLFF. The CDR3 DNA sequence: TGTGCCAGCAGCAAGACAGGGCCAACTAATGAAAAACTGTTTTTT.

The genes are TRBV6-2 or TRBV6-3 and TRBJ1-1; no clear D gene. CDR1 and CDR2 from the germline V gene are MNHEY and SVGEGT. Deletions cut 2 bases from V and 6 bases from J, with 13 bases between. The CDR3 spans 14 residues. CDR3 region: CASSYLNRSPEAFF. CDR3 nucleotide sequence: TGTGCCAGCAGTTACCTCAACAGATCCCCTGAAGCTTTCTTT.

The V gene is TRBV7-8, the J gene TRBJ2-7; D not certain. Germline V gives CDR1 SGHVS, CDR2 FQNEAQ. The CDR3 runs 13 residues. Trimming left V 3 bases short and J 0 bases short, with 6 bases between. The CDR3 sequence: CASSFPPSYEQYF. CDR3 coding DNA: TGTGCCAGCAGCTTTCCTCCCTCCTACGAGCAGTACTTC.

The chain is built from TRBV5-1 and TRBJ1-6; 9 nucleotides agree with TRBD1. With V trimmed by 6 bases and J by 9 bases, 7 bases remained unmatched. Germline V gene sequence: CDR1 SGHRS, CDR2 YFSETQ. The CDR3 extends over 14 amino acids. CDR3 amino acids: CASTQGQGTSPLHF. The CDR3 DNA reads TGCGCCAGCACTCAAGGACAGGGGACTTCACCCCTCCACTTT.

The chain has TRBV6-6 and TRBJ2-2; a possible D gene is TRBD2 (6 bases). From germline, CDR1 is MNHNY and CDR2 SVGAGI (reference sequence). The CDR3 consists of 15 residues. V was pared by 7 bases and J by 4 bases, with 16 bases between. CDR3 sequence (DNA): TGTGCCAGCAAGGAAACGTCCGGGGGCACCGGGGAGCTGTTTTTT. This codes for CASKETSGGTGELFF.

The DNA of the CDR3 is TGTGCCAGCTCACCCGACAGGGGGCTATCCGAGCAGTACTTC. It is translated as CASSPDRGLSEQYF. The gene calls are TRBV18 and TRBJ2-7; 10 bases line up with TRBD1. V trimming: 3 bases; J trimming: 6 bases; junction bases outside the gene matches: 5. From germline, CDR1 is KGHSH and CDR2 LQKENI. The length of the CDR3 is 14 residues.

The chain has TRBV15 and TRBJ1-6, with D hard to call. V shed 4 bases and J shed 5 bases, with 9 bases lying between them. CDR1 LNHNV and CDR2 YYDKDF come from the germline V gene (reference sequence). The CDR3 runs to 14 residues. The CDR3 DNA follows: TGTGCCACCAGCATCCAACAGAATAATTCACCCCTCCACTTT. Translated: CATSIQQNNSPLHF.